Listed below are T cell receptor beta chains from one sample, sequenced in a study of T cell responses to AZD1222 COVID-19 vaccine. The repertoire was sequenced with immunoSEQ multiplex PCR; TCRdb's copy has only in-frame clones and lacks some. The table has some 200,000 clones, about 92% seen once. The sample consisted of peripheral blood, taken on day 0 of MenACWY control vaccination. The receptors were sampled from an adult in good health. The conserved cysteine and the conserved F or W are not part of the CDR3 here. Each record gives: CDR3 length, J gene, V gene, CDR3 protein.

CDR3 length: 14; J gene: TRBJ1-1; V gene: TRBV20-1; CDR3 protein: SASETGARRTFEAF
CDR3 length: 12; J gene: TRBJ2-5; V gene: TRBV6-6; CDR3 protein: ASSQTRGQETQY
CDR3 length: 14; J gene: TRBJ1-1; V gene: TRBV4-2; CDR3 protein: ASSPHLGGPSTEAF
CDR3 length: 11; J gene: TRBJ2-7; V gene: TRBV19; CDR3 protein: ASSLRQGYEQY
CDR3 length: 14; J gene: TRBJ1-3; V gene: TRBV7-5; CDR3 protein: VRRRDSRISGNTIY
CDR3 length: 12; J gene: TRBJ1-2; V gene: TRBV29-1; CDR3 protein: SVDGRAGGYGYT
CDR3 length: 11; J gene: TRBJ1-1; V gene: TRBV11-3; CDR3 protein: ASSYRENTEAF
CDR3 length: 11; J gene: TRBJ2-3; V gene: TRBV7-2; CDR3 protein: ASSLAIMDTQY
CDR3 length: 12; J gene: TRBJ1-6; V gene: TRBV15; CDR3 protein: ATSRVGANSPLH
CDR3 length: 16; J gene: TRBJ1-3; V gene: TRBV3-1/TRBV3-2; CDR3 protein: ASSQDGTGLSSGNTIY
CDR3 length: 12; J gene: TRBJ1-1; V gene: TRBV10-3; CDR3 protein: AISEARQNTEAF
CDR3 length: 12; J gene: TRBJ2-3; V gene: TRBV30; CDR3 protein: AWSVGSRTDTQY
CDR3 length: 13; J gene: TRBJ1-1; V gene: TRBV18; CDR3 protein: ASSPNRVEHTEAF
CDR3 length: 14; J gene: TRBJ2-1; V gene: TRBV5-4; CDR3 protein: ASIVGLADNNNEQF
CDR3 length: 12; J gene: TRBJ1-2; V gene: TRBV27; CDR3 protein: ASSFGQGAVGYT
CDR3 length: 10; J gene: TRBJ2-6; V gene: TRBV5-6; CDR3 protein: ASSTGANVLT
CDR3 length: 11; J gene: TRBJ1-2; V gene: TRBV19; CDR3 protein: ASSAGQGYGYT
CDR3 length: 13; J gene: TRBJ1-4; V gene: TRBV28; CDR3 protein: ASSLPQAGNEKLF
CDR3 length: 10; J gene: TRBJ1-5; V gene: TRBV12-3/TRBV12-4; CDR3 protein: ASSLWSQPQH
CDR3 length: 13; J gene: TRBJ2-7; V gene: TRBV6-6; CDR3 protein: PSRLHDRVGYEQY
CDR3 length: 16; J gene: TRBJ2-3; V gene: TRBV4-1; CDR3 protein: ASSQDPMTSGGFDTQY